Each of the 7 T cell receptor beta chains below was sequenced from the same sample in a study of post-analysis software for immune sequencing data. Overall study results and limits: Compared with controls, patients had more of roughly five TRBV segments, including TRBV5-6, TRBV5-1 and TRBV20-1.

Presence of unique molecular identifiers characterized the TCR beta cDNA libraries. MiXCR, run by TCRdb on the PCR reads, gives a single entry per CDR3 protein. The sample lists fewer than 550,000 distinct CDR3 sequences, around 34% occurring once. For these TCRs, the target antigens are not known. Sequenced material: blood. All receptors derive from a girl aged 2 to 17 with multiple sclerosis.

This chain joins TRBV6-1 and TRBJ1-2; no firm D call. V was clipped by 2 bases and J by 4 bases, with 11 bases between them. The germline gives CDR1 MNHNS, CDR2 SASEGT. The CDR3 contains 14 residues. The CDR3 reads CASSELDGPYGYTF. CDR3 DNA sequence: TGTGCCAGCAGTGAACTAGACGGCCCCTATGGCTACACCTTC.

This clonotype was recorded a few times. The rearrangement links TRBV5-1 to TRBJ2-5; 7 nucleotides align to TRBD2. This CDR3 contains 15 residues. After removal of 0 bases from V and 4 bases from J, the junction contained 6 bases not matched to a gene. Germline V CDR1 and CDR2: SGHRS, YFSETQ. The CDR3, as DNA: TGCGCCAGCAGCTTGGTCACTAGCGTACGAGAGACCCAGTACTTC. Translated: CASSLVTSVRETQYF.

In this sample, this clonotype turned up a few times. The chain employs TRBV5-8 and TRBJ2-7; D call uncertain. The V end was cut by 3 bases, the J end by 3 bases, with 10 bases between. Germline CDR1 reads SGHTS; CDR2 reads YDEGEE. The CDR3 runs to 13 residues. DNA for the CDR3: TGTGCCAGCAGCTCCGGTATTGGCTACGAGCAGTACTTC. It codes for CASSSGIGYEQYF. The variable domain in full, completed from reference TRBV5-8 and TRBJ2-7, reads EAGVTQSPTHLIKTRGQQATLRCSPISGHTSVYWYQQALGLGLQFLLWYDEGEERNRGNFPPRFSGRQFPNYSSELNVNALELEDSALYLCASSSGIGYEQYFGPGTRLTVT.

This clonotype was counted ten times or more. This chain joins TRBV9 and TRBJ2-3, with unresolved D. Germline CDR1 and CDR2: SGDLS and YYNGEE. Deletions cut 1 base from V and 4 bases from J, with 7 bases between. There are 13 residues in the CDR3. CDR3 coding DNA: TGTGCCAGCAGCGTACTCTACGCAGATACGCAGTATTTT. Residues: CASSVLYADTQYF.

This clonotype was counted between two and nine times. This sequence joins TRBV6-6 and TRBJ2-4; possibly TRBD1 for D (5 bases). The CDR3 has 14 residues. Germline CDR1 is MNHNY and CDR2 is SVGAGI (reference sequence). Trimming took 5 bases from V and 2 from J, leaving 10 bases between them. The CDR3 loop is CASSSQGSKNIQYF. The CDR3 region has the DNA TGTGCCAGCAGTAGCCAGGGCTCCAAAAACATTCAGTACTTC.

This clonotype was recorded a few times. This sequence joins TRBV10-3 and TRBJ1-1; TRBD1 matches 7 bases. The CDR3 is 15 residues long. Germline values: CDR1 ENHRY, CDR2 SYGVKD. V shed 3 bases and J 0 bases; nucleotides not matched to a gene: 4. CDR3 loop: CAISEGTAMNTEAFF. DNA for the CDR3: TGTGCCATCAGTGAAGGGACAGCAATGAACACTGAAGCTTTCTTT.

This chain connects TRBV6-1 to TRBJ1-2; weak D call: TRBD1 (6 bases). This CDR3 is built from 15 residues. Trimming stripped 2 bases from V and 10 bases from J, with 20 bases between. CDR1 is MNHNS, CDR2 SASEGT, per germline. Here the CDR3 DNA reads TGTGCCAGCAGTGAATGGGAGGGGGGCCCTAAGAACTACACCTTC. Translating it yields CASSEWEGGPKNYTF.